These 24 T cell receptor beta chains were sequenced from one sample in a study of blood T cell repertoires in COVID-19. Data came from immunoSEQ multiplex PCR; TCRdb stores just in-frame clones and leaves some out. The sample lists about 350,000 clones; approximately 84% were seen once. The sample comprised PBMCs or T cells enriched from blood (not recorded which). The receptors stem from a woman aged 25 to 39 who had recovered from COVID-19.

V gene TRBV7-2 combines with J gene TRBJ2-3; D perhaps matches TRBD2 (6 bases). Germline V gene sequence: CDR1 SGHTA, CDR2 FQGNSA. Trimming cost V 2 bases and J 5 bases, with 14 bases left between them. The CDR3 extends over 15 amino acids. DNA of the CDR3: TGTGCCAGCAGCTTAAGCGGGTTCCCTGGAGATACGCAGTATTTT. Protein: CASSLSGFPGDTQYF.

V usage is TRBV5-1 and J usage is TRBJ1-2, with D unresolved. Germline CDR1 reads SGHRS; CDR2 reads YFSETQ. The length of the CDR3 is 15 residues. V shed 0 bases and J shed 0 bases, with 9 bases lying between them. In DNA form, the CDR3 reads TGCGCCAGCAGCTTGGAAACAGATTCTAACTATGGCTACACCTTC. The encoded protein is CASSLETDSNYGYTF.

This chain's CDR3 is CASSPRLAGYQETQYF. For the CDR3, the DNA is TGTGCCAGCAGCCCTAGACTAGCGGGTTACCAAGAGACCCAGTACTTC. V and J are TRBV13 and TRBJ2-5; 10 bases map to TRBD2. In germline, CDR1 is PRHDT, CDR2 FYEKMQ (reference sequence). Trimming removed 5 bases from V and 0 bases from J; junction bases left unmatched: 6. The CDR3 runs to 16 residues.

The chain combines TRBV30 with TRBJ1-2, with TRBD1 matching over 7 bases. The CDR3 extends over 12 amino acids. CDR1 and CDR2 from the germline V gene are GTSNPN and SVGIG (reference sequence). V lost 2 bases, J lost 4 bases, and 1 base stayed unmatched. The CDR3 protein is CAWSRTGYGYTF. The CDR3 DNA is TGTGCCTGGAGTAGGACAGGCTATGGCTACACCTTC.

This clone was recorded only once. V usage is TRBV7-2 and J usage is TRBJ2-1; TRBD2 is a possible D gene (7 bases). CDR3 length equals 15 residues. Germline loops: CDR1 SGHTA, CDR2 FQGNSA. Deletions cut 1 base from V and 6 bases from J, with 13 bases between. CDR3: CASSLGGGAFNEQFF. The CDR3 DNA follows: TGTGCCAGCAGCTTAGGTGGGGGGGCCTTCAATGAGCAGTTCTTC.

This clone occurred a few times. This sequence joins TRBV5-4 and TRBJ2-7, with 10 bases fitting TRBD1. The CDR3 runs 15 residues. Germline CDR1 reads SGHNT; CDR2 reads YYREEE (reference sequence). The junction had 6 bases not matched to a gene; V was cut back by 4 bases and J by 2 bases. CDR3 amino acids: CASSAPGQGTYEQYF. In nucleotides, the CDR3 is TGTGCCAGCAGCGCTCCGGGACAGGGGACCTACGAGCAGTACTTC.

The chain is built from TRBV14 and TRBJ2-1, with D unclear. From germline, CDR1 is SGHDN and CDR2 FVKESK. The length of the CDR3 is 13 residues. Trimming took 0 bases from V and 14 from J, leaving 14 bases between them. CDR3 DNA sequence: TGTGCCAGCAGCCAAGATCGAGGCTTGAAAAAGTTCTTC. Its protein is CASSQDRGLKKFF.

The rearrangement uses TRBV13 and TRBJ2-2; 9 positions agree with TRBD2. The CDR3 runs 15 residues. J lost 7 bases, V lost 7 bases, and 10 bases had no gene match. Germline V gene data show CDR1 as PRHDT and CDR2 as FYEKMQ (reference sequence). CDR3 in amino acids: CASNDGREGGGELFF. In DNA, the CDR3 is TGTGCCAGCAACGACGGGCGGGAGGGCGGCGGGGAGCTGTTTTTT.

The CDR3 here is CASSFSGTSRKETQYF. CDR3 in DNA: TGTGCCAGCAGCTTCTCTGGAACTAGCAGGAAAGAGACCCAGTACTTC. The rearrangement uses TRBV5-4 and TRBJ2-5, with a weak D call TRBD2 (6 bases). The CDR3 totals 16 residues. Trimming shortened V by 2 bases and J by 3 bases, and 17 bases separated the two germline ends. The V gene's germline CDR1 is SGHNT and CDR2 YYREEE (reference sequence). The full variable domain, completed using reference TRBV5-4 and TRBJ2-5, is ETGVTQSPTHLIKTRGQQVTLRCSSQSGHNTVSWYQQALGQGPQFIFQYYREEENGRGNFPPRFSGLQFPNYSSELNVNALELDDSALYLCASSFSGTSRKETQYFGPGTRLLVL.

The rearrangement links TRBV27 to TRBJ2-3, with TRBD2 matching over 8 bases. The V gene end was trimmed by 3 bases and the J gene end by 0 bases; junction bases not matched to a gene: 8. The CDR3 is 17 residues long. CDR1 and CDR2 (germline): MNHEY, SMNVEV (reference sequence). The CDR3 coding sequence is TGTGCCAGCAGTTTTTGGGGTAGCGGGGTAAGCACAGATACGCAGTATTTT. Translated, it gives CASSFWGSGVSTDTQYF.

This chain uses TRBV28 with TRBJ2-2, with TRBD1 matching 9 bases. Unmatched junction bases numbered 11, after V lost 3 bases and J lost 12 bases. Germline V gene sequence: CDR1 MDHEN, CDR2 SYDVKM. This CDR3 has 15 residues. CDR3 protein: CASSFVSPGQGQLFF. The CDR3 DNA is TGTGCCAGCAGTTTCGTCAGTCCGGGACAGGGTCAGCTGTTTTTT.

This chain uses TRBV3-1 (or the pseudogene TRBV3-2) with TRBJ1-6; 8 bases fit TRBD1. CDR1 LGHDT and CDR2 YNNKEL come from the germline V gene (reference sequence). This CDR3 is 14 amino acids long. With 1 base clipped from V and 7 bases from J, the junction kept 0 bases outside the gene matches. In DNA, the CDR3 is TGTGCCAGCAGCCAAGGGACAGGGAATTCACCCCTCCACTTT. Translated: CASSQGTGNSPLHF.

This clone was picked up a small number of times. This chain uses TRBV3-1 (or the pseudogene TRBV3-2) with TRBJ2-7, with a possible D match to TRBD1 (5 bases). V dropped 6 bases and J dropped 2 bases, with 11 bases sitting between them. The CDR3 sequence is 13 residues long. Germline lookup yields CDR1 LGHDT and CDR2 YNNKEL (reference sequence). CDR3 in amino acids: CASRGQLPYEQYF. CDR3 coding DNA: TGTGCCAGCAGGGGGCAATTGCCCTACGAGCAGTACTTC.

The V and J genes are TRBV7-2 and TRBJ1-1; D unclear. This CDR3 is built from 13 residues. V shed 7 bases and J shed 0 bases, with 9 bases lying between them. CDR1 is SGHTA, CDR2 FQGNSA, per germline. For the CDR3, the DNA is TGTGCCAGCAAGACACACATGAACACTGAAGCTTTCTTT. This sequence encodes CASKTHMNTEAFF.

The chain recombines TRBV6-5 with TRBJ1-5; D is ambiguous. Trimming shortened V by 7 bases and J by 3 bases, and 13 bases separated the two germline ends. CDR1 is MNHEY, CDR2 SVGAGI, per germline. This CDR3 has 14 amino acids. Written as DNA, the CDR3 is TGTGCCAGCATCCGGAGCAACTACAATCAGCCCCAGCATTTT. Translated: CASIRSNYNQPQHF.

This chain links TRBV13 with TRBJ1-2, with TRBD1 identical over 10 bases. Germline V CDR1 and CDR2: PRHDT, FYEKMQ (reference sequence). CDR3 length: 16 residues. V lost 4 bases, J lost 8 bases, and 13 bases stayed unmatched. The CDR3 DNA reads TGTGCCAGCAGCTGGGGGACAGGGGAGGTGGCGAGCGGCTACACCTTC. Translating gives CASSWGTGEVASGYTF.

As DNA, the CDR3 is TGTGCCAGCAGTGAGCAACATGGCCTGAGGACAGATACGCAGTATTTT. The encoded protein is CASSEQHGLRTDTQYF. V and J are TRBV6-1 and TRBJ2-3, with D unclear. Trimming pared 3 bases from V and 3 bases from J, leaving 16 bases between. Germline loops: CDR1 MNHNS, CDR2 SASEGT. The length of the CDR3 is 16 residues.

The chain employs TRBV6-5 and TRBJ2-7; D remains ambiguous. Germline lookup yields CDR1 MNHEY and CDR2 SVGAGI. The CDR3 has 15 amino acids. Trimming stripped 2 bases from V and 5 bases from J, with 16 bases between. This CDR3 reads CASSYSIGQTDEQYF. The DNA for the CDR3 is TGTGCCAGCAGTTACAGTATCGGCCAGACTGACGAGCAGTACTTC.

This chain joins TRBV24-1 and TRBJ2-3, with 8 bases lining up with TRBD1. From germline, CDR1 is KGHDR and CDR2 SFDVKD. This CDR3 contains 15 residues. V shed 5 bases, J shed 5 bases, and the junction held 8 bases outside the gene matches. The CDR3 nucleotides read TGTGCCACCAGTGCCGGGACAGGCTCTCGAGATACGCAGTATTTT. Its protein is CATSAGTGSRDTQYF.

The V gene is TRBV6-1, the J gene TRBJ2-1; a weak D match, TRBD2 (5 bases). Per the germline V gene, CDR1 is MNHNS and CDR2 is SASEGT. There are 12 residues in the CDR3. The germline V and J ends were trimmed by 2 bases and 13 bases, with 12 bases remaining between them. CDR3 residues: CASSEPGMKQFF. In DNA form, the CDR3 reads TGTGCCAGCAGTGAACCGGGGATGAAACAGTTCTTC.

The chain joins TRBV28 to TRBJ2-2; TRBD2 matches 14 bases. The length of the CDR3 is 18 residues. Looked up from germline, CDR1 is MDHEN and CDR2 is SYDVKM. After removal of 1 base from V and 7 bases from J, the junction contained 8 bases not matched to a gene. The CDR3 is CASSLLTSGRAGDGELFF. CDR3 sequence (DNA): TGTGCCAGCAGTTTATTGACTAGCGGGAGGGCCGGTGACGGGGAGCTGTTTTTT.

Only a few counts were recorded for this clone. The chain carries TRBV19 and TRBJ1-5; 11 bases are a match to TRBD1. Trimming removed 5 bases from V and 8 bases from J; junction bases left unmatched: 5. This CDR3 is built from 14 residues. Germline CDR1 LNHDA, CDR2 SQIVND (reference sequence). CDR3 coding DNA: TGTGCCAGTAGTTTGGGACAGGGGGGGAAGCCCCAGCATTTT. Protein: CASSLGQGGKPQHF.

CDR3 coding DNA: TGTGCCAGCACCCGAGACAAGAACACTGAAGCTTTCTTT. Its protein is CASTRDKNTEAFF. The V call is TRBV6-5, the J call TRBJ1-1, with D uncertain. There are 13 residues in the CDR3. V lost 7 bases to trimming and J lost 1 base, with 10 bases between them. From germline, CDR1 is MNHEY and CDR2 SVGAGI.

This chain links TRBV10-1 with TRBJ1-1, with TRBD1 identical over 9 bases. The CDR3 has 15 residues. Germline assignment: CDR1 WNHNN and CDR2 SYGVQD (reference sequence). V shed 6 bases, J shed 3 bases, and the junction held 8 bases outside the gene matches. CDR3 sequence reads: CASRTGGPQDTEAFF. The CDR3 DNA sequence: TGCGCCAGCAGGACAGGGGGACCCCAGGACACTGAAGCTTTCTTT.